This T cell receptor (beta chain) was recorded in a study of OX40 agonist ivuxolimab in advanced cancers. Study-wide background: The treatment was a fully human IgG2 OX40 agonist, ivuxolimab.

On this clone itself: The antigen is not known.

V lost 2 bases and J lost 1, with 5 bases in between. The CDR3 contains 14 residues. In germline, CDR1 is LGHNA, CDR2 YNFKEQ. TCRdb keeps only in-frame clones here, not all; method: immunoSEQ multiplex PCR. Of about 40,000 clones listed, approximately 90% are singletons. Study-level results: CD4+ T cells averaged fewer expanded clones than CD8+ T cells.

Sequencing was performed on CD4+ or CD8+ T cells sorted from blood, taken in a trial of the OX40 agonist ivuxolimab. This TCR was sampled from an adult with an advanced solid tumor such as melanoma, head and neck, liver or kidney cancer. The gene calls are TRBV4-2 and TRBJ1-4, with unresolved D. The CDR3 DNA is TGTGCCAGCAGCCAACCGCAAACTAATGAAAAACTGTTTTTT. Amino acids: CASSQPQTNEKLFF.